These 3 T cell receptor beta chains were all obtained from the same sample, sequenced in a study of cytomegalovirus exposure and HLA in healthy donors. Both 60 Vbeta primers and 13 Jbeta primers went into the PCR. Method: immunoSEQ multiplex PCR; TCRdb's copy keeps in-frame clones and lacks some. This sample has 150,000 to 200,000 clones, with about 62% found just once. Source material: PBMCs. The receptors here all came from a man aged 40-49 years in good health and CMV-seronegative.

This clone was counted only a few times. The genes are TRBV7-2 and TRBJ2-7; D possibly corresponds to TRBD2 (6 bases). Germline lookup yields CDR1 SGHTA and CDR2 FQGNSA. V gave up 2 bases and J gave up 4 bases, with 9 bases separating them. This CDR3 comprises 13 residues. CDR3 nucleotide sequence: TGTGCCAGCAGCTTATACGCGGGGTACGAGCAGTACTTC. Translating gives CASSLYAGYEQYF.

This chain joins TRBV11-2 and TRBJ2-1, with 10 positions matching TRBD2. The V gene's germline CDR1 is SGHAT and CDR2 FQNNGV. There are 16 residues in the CDR3. The V and J ends lost 1 base and 8 bases, in that order; junction bases with no gene match: 8. The DNA for the CDR3 is TGTGCCAGCAGCTTAGCGAGCGGGAGGGCCGGATATGAGCAGTTCTTC. Amino acids: CASSLASGRAGYEQFF.

This chain uses TRBV10-3 with TRBJ2-7; tentatively, D is TRBD1 (6 bases). Looked up from germline, CDR1 is ENHRY and CDR2 is SYGVKD. V was clipped by 6 bases and J by 3 bases, with 15 bases between them. The CDR3 is 14 amino acids. CDR3 DNA sequence: TGTGCCATCAGCCCCGCCCTGGACAGCTACGAGCAGTACTTC. It yields the protein CAISPALDSYEQYF.